This note documents a single TCR beta chain sequence. With 2 bases clipped from V and 5 bases from J, the junction kept 5 bases outside the gene matches. The CDR3 totals 15 residues. CDR1 and CDR2 (germline): MNHNY, SVGAGI (reference sequence). The sample belongs to a study of regulatory T cells. Primers: 52 TRBV forward and 13 TRBJ reverse. Repertoires were generated with immunoSEQ multiplex PCR, while TCRdb's copy carries only in-frame clones and drops some. The sample has about 9,500 clones; approximately 80% are singletons. The sequence was collected from a person aged 18 to 35 with CD3G deficiency. The chain is built from TRBV6-6 and TRBJ2-1, with 8 bases that match TRBD1. Sequenced sample: CD8+ T cells sorted from blood. The CDR3 nucleotides are TGTGCCAGCAGTTACGTCAGGGGGCCGGACAATGAGCAGTTCTTC. Translation gives CASSYVRGPDNEQFF.